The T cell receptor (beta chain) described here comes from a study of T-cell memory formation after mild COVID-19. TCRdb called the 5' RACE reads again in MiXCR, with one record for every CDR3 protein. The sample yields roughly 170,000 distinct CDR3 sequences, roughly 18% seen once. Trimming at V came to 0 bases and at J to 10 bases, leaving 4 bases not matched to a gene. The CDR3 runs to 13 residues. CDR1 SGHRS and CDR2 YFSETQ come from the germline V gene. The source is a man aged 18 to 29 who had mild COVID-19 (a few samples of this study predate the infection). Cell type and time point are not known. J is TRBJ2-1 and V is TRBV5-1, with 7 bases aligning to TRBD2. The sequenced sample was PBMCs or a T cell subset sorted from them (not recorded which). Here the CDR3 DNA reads TGCGCCAGCAGCTTGGTGCCTAGCGGAGAGCAGTTCTTC. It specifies CASSLVPSGEQFF.